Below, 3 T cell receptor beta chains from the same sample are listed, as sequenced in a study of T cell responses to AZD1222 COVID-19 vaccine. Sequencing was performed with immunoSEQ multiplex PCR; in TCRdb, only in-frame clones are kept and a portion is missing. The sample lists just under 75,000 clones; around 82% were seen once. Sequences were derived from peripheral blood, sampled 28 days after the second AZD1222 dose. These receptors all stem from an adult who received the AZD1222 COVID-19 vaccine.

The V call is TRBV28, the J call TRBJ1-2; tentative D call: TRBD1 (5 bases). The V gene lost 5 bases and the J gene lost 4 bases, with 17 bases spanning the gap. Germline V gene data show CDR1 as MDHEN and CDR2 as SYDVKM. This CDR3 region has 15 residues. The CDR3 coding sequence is TGTGCCAGCAGTATCAGACAGCCGGGGGGCTATGGCTACACCTTC. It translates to CASSIRQPGGYGYTF.

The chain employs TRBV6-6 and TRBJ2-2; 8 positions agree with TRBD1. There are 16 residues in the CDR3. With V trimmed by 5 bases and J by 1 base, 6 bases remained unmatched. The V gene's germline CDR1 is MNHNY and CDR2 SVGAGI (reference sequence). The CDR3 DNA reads TGTGCCAGCAGTCCACCCGGGACAGGGAACACCGGGGAGCTGTTTTTT. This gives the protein CASSPPGTGNTGELFF.

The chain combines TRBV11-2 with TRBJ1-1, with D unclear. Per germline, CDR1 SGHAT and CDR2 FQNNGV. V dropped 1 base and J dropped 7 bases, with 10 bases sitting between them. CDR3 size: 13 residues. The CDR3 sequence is CASSLVGQVEAFF. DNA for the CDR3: TGTGCCAGCAGCTTAGTAGGTCAAGTTGAAGCTTTCTTT.